This TCR beta chain was recovered during a study of cytotoxic CD8 clonotypes in ibrutinib-treated CLL (dated by TCRdb to the early 2020s). Notes on the research overall: The cohort included about 15 treatment-naive and roughly 10 relapsed/refractory patients; about 17 were IGHV unmutated. Partial responses were observed in about 24 patients and complete responses in 2; after a median follow-up of 68 months, remission was maintained in roughly 14 patients and progression was observed in 12. The response samples were drawn at a median of roughly twelve months into treatment, with a range of about 6 to 40 months. On average, each sample yielded 255,043 productive templates and about 95,000 productive rearrangements. Longitudinal samples were available for about 30% of the roughly 86 trial participants. Cryopreserved peripheral blood mononuclear cells were obtained before treatment, at response, and at either sustained remission or disease progression.

Summary of the overall study and its limitations: Clonality rose at ibrutinib response, remained stable during sustained remission, and dropped back toward baseline at progression. Sustained-remission and progressing patients did not have matched sampling times, and lymph node repertoires were not examined. Public clonotypes were rare and either shrank or stayed stable during treatment, and the rise in clonality at ibrutinib response reflected expansion of private clonotypes. At baseline, clonality was higher than in age-matched healthy donors and showed a strong correlation with circulating CD8+ T-cell counts.

The goal of deep resolution MiSeq sequencing was a depth between 1 in 1 million and 1 in 200,000 T cells, and coverage averaged 10x per clonotype. The immunoSEQ hsTCRB Kit was used to generate the TCR beta libraries. From the authors' description of their analysis: Data were analyzed with ImmunoSEQ Data Assistant and ImmunoSEQ Analyzer, with V, D and J genes assigned per IMGT definitions. Clonality, which ranges from 0 to 1, was calculated by subtracting the normalized Shannon entropy of productive rearrangement frequencies from one. Only overrepresented clonotypes making up at least 0.05% of the repertoire of each patient were included in the public clonotype analysis. Repertoires from some 13 age-matched healthy donors in immuneACCESS were used as clonality controls. The immuneACCESS repertoire file appears here via TCRdb, limited to in-frame rearrangements. These files lack a portion of the clones; in checked studies, under half of the deficit traces to unresolved V genes, and the cause of the others is not known. D and trimming come from the DNA, and the V and J calls and clone size come from that table. This sample gives around 21,000 clones in total; over 70% of them show up just once. In total, the top ten clones hold about 28% of the sample.

A note on this clone: It has no known antigen specificity. Base qualities are not at hand, and no much larger clone is one base apart.

Approximately 2 micrograms of genomic DNA were extracted from cryopreserved PBMCs for TCR beta library preparation. High-throughput TCR beta sequencing was performed on longitudinal blood samples from CLL patients receiving ibrutinib monotherapy. Patients were enrolled in a phase 2 open-label single-center ibrutinib monotherapy trial. The sample consisted of PBMCs, taken before ibrutinib treatment. The clonotype comes from a human donor with chronic lymphocytic leukemia.

The CDR3 has the sequence CASSVLSGRANEQFF. The nucleotide sequence reads as follows: TGTGCCAGCAGCGTACTTAGCGGGAGGGCGAATGAGCAGTTCTTC. The chain joins TRBV9 to TRBJ2-1; 11 bases in between match TRBD2. For CDR1 and CDR2, the germline V gene lists SGDLS and YYNGEE. For this chain, trimming is 1 base at the V end and 7 bases at the J end, and the number of junction bases without a gene match is 4. Reading from cysteine to phenylalanine, the CDR3 counts 15 amino acids. Here the CDR3 DNA is all that survives: 45 bases in frame from base 1.